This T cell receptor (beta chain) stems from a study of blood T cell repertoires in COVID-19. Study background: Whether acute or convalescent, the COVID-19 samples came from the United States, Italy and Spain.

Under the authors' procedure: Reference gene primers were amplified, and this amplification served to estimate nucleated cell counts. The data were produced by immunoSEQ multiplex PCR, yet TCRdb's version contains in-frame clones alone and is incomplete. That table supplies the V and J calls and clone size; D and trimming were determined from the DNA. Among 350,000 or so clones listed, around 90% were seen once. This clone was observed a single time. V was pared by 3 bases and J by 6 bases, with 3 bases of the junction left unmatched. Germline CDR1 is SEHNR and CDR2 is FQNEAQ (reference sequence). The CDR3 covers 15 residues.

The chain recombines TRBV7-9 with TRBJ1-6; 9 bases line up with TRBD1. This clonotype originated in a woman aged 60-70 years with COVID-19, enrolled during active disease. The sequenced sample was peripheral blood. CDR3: CASSFGTGSNSPLHF. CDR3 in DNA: TGTGCCAGCAGCTTCGGGACAGGGAGTAATTCACCCCTCCACTTT.